The clone carrying this T cell receptor (beta chain) was counted only a few times. This may arise from a read error, as a much more abundant clone is one base away. The source of the sample is a study of blood T cells in healthy people across ages. It was with a sample-barcoded 5' primer and a J-beta primer mix that a second PCR of roughly 6 to 12 cycles was run. TCRdb itself ran the 5' RACE reads through MiXCR, one entry per CDR3 protein. The sample has 630,000 or so distinct CDR3 sequences; about 30% are singletons. The CDR3 has 15 residues. CDR1 is MNHEY and CDR2 is SMNVEV in the germline V gene (reference sequence). Trimming cost V 6 bases and J 5 bases, with 18 bases left between them.

Specimen: blood. The V gene is TRBV27, the J gene TRBJ2-3, with D uncertain. The receptor comes from a woman at least 80 years old in good health. The CDR3 DNA reads TGTGCCAGCAGACTTTCTGGATTTGCAATAGATACGCAGTATTTT. This translates into CASRLSGFAIDTQYF.